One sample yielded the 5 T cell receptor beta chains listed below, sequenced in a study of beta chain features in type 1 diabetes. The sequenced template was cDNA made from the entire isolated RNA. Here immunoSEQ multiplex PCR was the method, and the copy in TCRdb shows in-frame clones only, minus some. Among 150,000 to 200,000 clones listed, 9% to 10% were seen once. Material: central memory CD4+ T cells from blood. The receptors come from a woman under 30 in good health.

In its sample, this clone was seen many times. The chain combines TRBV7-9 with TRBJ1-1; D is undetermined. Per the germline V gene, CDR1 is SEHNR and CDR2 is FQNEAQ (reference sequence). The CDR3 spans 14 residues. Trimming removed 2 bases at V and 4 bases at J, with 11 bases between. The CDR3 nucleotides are TGTGCCAGCAGCTTACAAGAGCGGGCCACTGAAGCTTTCTTT. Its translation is CASSLQERATEAFF.

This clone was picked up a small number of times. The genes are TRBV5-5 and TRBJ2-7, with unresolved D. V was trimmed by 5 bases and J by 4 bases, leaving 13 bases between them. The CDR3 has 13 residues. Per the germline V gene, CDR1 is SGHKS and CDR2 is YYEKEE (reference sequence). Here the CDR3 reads CASSFDKTYEQYF. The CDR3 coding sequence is TGTGCCAGCAGTTTTGACAAAACTTACGAGCAGTACTTC.

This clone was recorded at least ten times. Here the CDR3 reads CASSFRGGLAGRNEQFF. CDR3 DNA sequence: TGTGCCAGCAGCTTTAGAGGGGGACTAGCGGGGCGTAATGAGCAGTTCTTC. The chain recombines TRBV11-3 with TRBJ2-1; 13 nucleotides agree with TRBD2. Germline V gene sequence: CDR1 SGHNT, CDR2 YENEEA. The J segment lost 7 bases and the V segment lost 3 bases, leaving 9 bases of the junction unmatched. This CDR3 is 17 amino acids long.

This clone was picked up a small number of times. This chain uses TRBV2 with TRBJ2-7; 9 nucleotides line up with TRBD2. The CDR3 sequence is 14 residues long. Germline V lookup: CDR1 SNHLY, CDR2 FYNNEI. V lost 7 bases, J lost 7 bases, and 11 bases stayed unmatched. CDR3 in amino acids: CASTRGGGAGEQYF. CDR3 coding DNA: TGTGCCAGCACGCGGGGGGGCGGAGCGGGAGAGCAGTACTTC.

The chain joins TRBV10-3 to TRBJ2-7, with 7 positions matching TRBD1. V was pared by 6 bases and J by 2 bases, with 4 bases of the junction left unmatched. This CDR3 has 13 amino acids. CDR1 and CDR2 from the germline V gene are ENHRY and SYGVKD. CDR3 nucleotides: TGTGCCATCAGCGACAGGGCGGCCTACGAGCAGTACTTC. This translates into CAISDRAAYEQYF.